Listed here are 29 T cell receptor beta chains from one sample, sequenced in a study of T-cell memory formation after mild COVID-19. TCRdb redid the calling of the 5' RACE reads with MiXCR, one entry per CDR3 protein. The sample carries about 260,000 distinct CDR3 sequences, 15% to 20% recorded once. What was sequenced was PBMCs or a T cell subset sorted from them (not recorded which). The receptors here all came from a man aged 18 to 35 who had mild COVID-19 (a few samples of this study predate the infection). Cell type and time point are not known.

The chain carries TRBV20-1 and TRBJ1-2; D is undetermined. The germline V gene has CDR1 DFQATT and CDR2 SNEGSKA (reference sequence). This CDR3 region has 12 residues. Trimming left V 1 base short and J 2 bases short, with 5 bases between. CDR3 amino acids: CSARVENYGYTF. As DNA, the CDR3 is TGCAGTGCTAGAGTCGAGAACTATGGCTACACCTTC.

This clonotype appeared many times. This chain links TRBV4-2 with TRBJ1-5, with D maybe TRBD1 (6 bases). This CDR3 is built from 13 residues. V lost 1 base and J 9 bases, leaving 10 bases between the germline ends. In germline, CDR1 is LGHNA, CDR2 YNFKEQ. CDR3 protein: CASSQGQERPQHF. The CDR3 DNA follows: TGTGCCAGCAGCCAAGGACAGGAGAGGCCCCAGCATTTT.

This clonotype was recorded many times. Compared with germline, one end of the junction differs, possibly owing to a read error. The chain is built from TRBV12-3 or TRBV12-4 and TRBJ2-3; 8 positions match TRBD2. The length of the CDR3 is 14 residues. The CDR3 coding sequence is TGCGCCAGCAGCTCGGGGGGGCCCACAGATACGCAGTATTTT. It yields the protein CASSSGGPTDTQYF.

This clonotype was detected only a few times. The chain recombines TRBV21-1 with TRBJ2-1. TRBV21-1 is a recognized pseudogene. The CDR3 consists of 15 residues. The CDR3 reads CASKAKAGVYNEQFF. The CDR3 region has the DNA TGTGCCAGCAAGGCTAAAGCGGGGGTCTACAATGAGCAGTTCTTC.

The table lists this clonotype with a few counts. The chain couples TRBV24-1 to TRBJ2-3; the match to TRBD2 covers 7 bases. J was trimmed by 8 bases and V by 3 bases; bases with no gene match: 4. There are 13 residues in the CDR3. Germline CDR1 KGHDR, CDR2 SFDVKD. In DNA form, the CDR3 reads TGTGCCACCAGTGATACGGGGGAGGGTACGCAGTATTTT. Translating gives CATSDTGEGTQYF.

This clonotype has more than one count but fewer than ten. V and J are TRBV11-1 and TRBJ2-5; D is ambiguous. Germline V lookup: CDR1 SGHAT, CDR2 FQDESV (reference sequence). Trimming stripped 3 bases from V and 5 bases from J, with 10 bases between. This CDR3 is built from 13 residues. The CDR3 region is CASSFPPQETQYF. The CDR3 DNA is TGTGCCAGCAGCTTCCCTCCACAGGAGACCCAGTACTTC.

CDR3 nucleotide sequence: TGTGCCAGCAGCCCTCCAGTAGGGAGTTGGGAGACCCAGTACTTC. This sequence encodes CASSPPVGSWETQYF. V and J are TRBV11-2 and TRBJ2-5; D possibly corresponds to TRBD2 (5 bases). The CDR3 runs 15 residues. CDR1 is SGHAT and CDR2 is FQNNGV in the germline V gene. Deletions cut 5 bases from V and 5 bases from J, with 18 bases between.

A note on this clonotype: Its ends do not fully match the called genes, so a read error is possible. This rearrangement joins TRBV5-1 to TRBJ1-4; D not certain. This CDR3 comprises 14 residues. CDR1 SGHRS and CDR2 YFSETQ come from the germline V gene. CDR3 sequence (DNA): TGCGCCAGCAGCTCGGCACAGCCAAATGAAAAACTGTATTTT. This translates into CASSSAQPNEKLYF.

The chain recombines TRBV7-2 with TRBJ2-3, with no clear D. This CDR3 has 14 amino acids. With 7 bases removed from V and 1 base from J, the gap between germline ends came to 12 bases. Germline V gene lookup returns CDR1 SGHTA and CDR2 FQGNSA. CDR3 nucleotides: TGTGCCAGCACCCTAAGACGGGGCACAGATACGCAGTATTTT. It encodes CASTLRRGTDTQYF.

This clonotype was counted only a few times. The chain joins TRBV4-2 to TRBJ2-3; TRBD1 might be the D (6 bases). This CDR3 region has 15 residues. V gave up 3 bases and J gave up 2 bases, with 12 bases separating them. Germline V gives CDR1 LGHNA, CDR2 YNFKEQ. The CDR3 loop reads CASSHRGRPTDTQYF. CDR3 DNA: TGTGCCAGCAGCCACAGGGGCAGGCCCACAGATACGCAGTATTTT.

The CDR3 sequence is CASSSIQGAGAFF. Written as DNA, the CDR3 is TGTGCCAGCAGCTCAATACAGGGGGCCGGGGCTTTCTTT. The V gene is TRBV7-3, the J gene TRBJ1-1, with 9 bases identical to TRBD1. V lost 4 bases and J lost 11; bases outside the gene matches: 8. CDR1 is SGHTA, CDR2 FQGTGA, per germline. This CDR3 region has 13 residues.

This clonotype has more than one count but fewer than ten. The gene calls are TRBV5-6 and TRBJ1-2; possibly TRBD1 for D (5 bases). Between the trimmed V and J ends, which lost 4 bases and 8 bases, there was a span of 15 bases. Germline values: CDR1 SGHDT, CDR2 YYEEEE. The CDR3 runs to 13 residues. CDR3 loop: CASSPGTALGYTF. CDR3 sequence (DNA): TGTGCCAGCAGCCCGGGGACGGCCCTAGGCTACACCTTC.

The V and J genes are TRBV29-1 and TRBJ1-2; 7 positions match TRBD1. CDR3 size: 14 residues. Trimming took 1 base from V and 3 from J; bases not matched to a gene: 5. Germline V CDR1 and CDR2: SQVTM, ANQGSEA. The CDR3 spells CSVEGGQEYYGYTF. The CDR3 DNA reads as TGCAGCGTTGAAGGCGGACAGGAATACTATGGCTACACCTTC.

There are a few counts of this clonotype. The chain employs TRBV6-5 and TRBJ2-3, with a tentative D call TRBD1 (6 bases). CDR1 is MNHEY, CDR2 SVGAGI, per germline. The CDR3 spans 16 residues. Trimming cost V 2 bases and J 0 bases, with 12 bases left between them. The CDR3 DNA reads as TGTGCCAGCAGTTACCGACCAGGGGCTAGCACAGATACGCAGTATTTT. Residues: CASSYRPGASTDTQYF.

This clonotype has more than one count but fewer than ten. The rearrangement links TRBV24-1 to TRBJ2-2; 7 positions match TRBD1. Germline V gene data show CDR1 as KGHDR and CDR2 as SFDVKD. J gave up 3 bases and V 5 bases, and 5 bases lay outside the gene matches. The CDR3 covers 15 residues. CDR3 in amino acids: CATSAGTDYTGELFF. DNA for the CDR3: TGTGCCACCAGTGCCGGGACAGACTACACCGGGGAGCTGTTTTTT.

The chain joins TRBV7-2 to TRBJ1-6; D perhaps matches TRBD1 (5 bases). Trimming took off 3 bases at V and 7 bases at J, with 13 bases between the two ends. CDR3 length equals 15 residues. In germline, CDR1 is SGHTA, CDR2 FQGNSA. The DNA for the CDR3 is TGTGCCAGCAGCTTTCTTGGGGGATACAATTCACCCCTCCACTTT. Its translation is CASSFLGGYNSPLHF.

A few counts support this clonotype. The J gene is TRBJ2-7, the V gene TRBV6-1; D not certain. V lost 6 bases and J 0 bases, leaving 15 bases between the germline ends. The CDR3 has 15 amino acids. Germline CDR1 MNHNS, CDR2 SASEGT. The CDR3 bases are TGTGCCAGCAGCTCGACATCCCAGATCTCCTACGAGCAGTACTTC. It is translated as CASSSTSQISYEQYF.

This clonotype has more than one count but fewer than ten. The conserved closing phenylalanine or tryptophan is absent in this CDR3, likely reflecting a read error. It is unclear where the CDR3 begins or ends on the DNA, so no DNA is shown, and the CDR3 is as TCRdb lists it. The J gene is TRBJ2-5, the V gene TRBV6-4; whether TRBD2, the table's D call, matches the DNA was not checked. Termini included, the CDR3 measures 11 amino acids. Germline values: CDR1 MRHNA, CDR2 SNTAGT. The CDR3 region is CASSDQAGVLV.

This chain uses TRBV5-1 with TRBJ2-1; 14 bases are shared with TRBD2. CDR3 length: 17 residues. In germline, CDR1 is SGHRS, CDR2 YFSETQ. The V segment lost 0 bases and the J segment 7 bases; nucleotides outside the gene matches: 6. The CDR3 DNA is TGCGCCAGCAGCTTGGCGACTAGCGGGGGGGCCGGGAATGAGCAGTTCTTC. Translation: CASSLATSGGAGNEQFF.

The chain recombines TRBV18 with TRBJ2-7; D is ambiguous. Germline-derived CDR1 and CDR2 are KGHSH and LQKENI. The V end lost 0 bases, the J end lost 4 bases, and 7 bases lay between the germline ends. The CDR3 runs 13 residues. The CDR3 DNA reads TGTGCCAGCTCACCACCGTCGGGTTACGAGCAGTACGTC. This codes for CASSPPSGYEQYV.

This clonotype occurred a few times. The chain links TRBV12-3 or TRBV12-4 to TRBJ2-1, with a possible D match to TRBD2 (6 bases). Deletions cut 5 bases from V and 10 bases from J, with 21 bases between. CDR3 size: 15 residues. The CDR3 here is CASSPRVRRGSEQFF. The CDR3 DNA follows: TGTGCCAGCAGTCCCCGGGTACGCCGGGGGTCCGAGCAGTTCTTC.

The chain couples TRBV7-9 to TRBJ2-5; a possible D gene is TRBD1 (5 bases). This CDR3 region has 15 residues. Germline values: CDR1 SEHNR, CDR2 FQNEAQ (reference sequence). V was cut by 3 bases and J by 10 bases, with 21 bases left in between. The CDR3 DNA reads TGTGCCAGCAGCTTGCGTACAGGTCACCTGGTGGACCAGTACTTC. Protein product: CASSLRTGHLVDQYF.

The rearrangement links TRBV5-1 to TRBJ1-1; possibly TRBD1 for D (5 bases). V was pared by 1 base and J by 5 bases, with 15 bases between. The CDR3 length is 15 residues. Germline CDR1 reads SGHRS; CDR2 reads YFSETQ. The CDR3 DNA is TGCGCCAGCAGCTTGCGGCCCGACGGGGGGACTGAAGCTTTCTTT. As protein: CASSLRPDGGTEAFF.

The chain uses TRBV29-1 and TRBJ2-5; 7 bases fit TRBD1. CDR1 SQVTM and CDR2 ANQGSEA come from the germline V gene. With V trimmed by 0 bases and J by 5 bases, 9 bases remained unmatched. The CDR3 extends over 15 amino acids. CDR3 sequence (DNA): TGCAGCGTTGAAGATCTGGCACAGGGGAAGGAGACCCAGTACTTC. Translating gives CSVEDLAQGKETQYF. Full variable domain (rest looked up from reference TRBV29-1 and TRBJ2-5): SAVISQKPSRDICQRGTSLTIQCQVDSQVTMMFWYRQQPGQSLTLIATANQGSEATYESGFVIDKFPISRPNLTFSTLTVSNMSPEDSSIYLCSVEDLAQGKETQYFGPGTRLLVL.

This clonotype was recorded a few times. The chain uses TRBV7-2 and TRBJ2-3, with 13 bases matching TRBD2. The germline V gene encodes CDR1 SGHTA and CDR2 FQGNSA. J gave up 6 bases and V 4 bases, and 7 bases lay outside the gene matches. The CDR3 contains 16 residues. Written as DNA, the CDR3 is TGTGCCAGCAGCTCACGGACTAGCGGGGGCGGGGATACGCAGTATTTT. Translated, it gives CASSSRTSGGGDTQYF.

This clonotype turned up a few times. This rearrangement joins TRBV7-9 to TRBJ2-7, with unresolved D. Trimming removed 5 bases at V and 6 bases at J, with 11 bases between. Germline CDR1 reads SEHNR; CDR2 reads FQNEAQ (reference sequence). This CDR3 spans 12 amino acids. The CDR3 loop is CASSVGFTEQYF. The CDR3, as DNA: TGTGCCAGCAGCGTAGGGTTTACCGAGCAGTACTTC.

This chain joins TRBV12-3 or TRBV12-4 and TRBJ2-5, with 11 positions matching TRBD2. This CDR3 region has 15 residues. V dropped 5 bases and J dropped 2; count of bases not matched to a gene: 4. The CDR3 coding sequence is TGTGCCAGCAGTAAGACTAGCGGGAAACAAGAGACCCAGTACTTC. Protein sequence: CASSKTSGKQETQYF.

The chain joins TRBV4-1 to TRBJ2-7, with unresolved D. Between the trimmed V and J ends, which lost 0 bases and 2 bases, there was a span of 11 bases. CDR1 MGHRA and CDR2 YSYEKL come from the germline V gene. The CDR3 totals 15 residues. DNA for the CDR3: TGCGCCAGCAGCCAAGATCGAGGCACCCCCTACGAGCAGTACTTC. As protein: CASSQDRGTPYEQYF.

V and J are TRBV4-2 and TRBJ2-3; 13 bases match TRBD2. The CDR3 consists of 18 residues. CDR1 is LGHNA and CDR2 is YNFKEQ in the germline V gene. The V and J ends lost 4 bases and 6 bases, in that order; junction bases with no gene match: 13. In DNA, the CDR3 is TGTGCCAGCAGCCGCACCAGGACTAGCGGGGGCCCTCCGGATACGCAGTATTTT. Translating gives CASSRTRTSGGPPDTQYF.